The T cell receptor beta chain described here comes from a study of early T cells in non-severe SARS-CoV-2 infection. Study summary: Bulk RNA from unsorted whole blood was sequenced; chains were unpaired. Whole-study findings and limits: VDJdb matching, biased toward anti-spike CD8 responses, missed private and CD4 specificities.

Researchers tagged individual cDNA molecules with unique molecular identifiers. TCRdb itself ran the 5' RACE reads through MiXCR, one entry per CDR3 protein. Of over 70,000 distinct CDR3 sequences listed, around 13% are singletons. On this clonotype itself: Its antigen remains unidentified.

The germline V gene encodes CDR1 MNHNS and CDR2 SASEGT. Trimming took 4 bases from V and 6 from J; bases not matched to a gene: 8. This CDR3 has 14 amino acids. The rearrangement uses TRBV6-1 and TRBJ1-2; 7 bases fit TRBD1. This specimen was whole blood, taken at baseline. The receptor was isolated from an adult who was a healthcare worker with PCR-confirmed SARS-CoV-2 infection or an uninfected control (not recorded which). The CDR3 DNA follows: TGTGCCAGCAGTGTGAGGGGGCGCGATCATGGCTACACCTTC. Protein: CASSVRGRDHGYTF.